What follows are 13 T cell receptor beta chains derived from one specimen sequenced in a study of T cells in Graves' hyperthyroidism and ophthalmopathy. What was amplified from RNA transcripts were TCR beta CDR3 regions. HTBI primers were the set used in a first-round RT-PCR of the TCR CDR3. One entry per CDR3 protein, called by TCRdb with MiXCR from the multiplex PCR reads. The sample has some 370,000 distinct CDR3 sequences, about 18% seen once. Sequenced material: blood. The origin of the receptors is a woman aged 25 to 39 with Graves' hyperthyroidism that later progressed to Graves' ophthalmopathy.

This clonotype was found many times. The chain couples TRBV27 to TRBJ2-7, with TRBD2 identical over 9 bases. The CDR3 sequence is 13 residues long. The germline V gene has CDR1 MNHEY and CDR2 SMNVEV (reference sequence). The J segment lost 5 bases and the V segment lost 9 bases, leaving 8 bases of the junction unmatched. The CDR3 is CASGSGSRNEQYF. The CDR3, as DNA: TGTGCCAGTGGTAGCGGGAGTCGCAACGAGCAGTACTTC.

The chain joins TRBV6-1 to TRBJ2-2; 9 bases line up with TRBD2. Germline CDR1 is MNHNS and CDR2 is SASEGT. This CDR3 comprises 17 residues. V shed 5 bases, J shed 7 bases, and the junction held 14 bases outside the gene matches. CDR3 region: CASSPLGRRGGDGELFF. CDR3 in DNA: TGTGCCAGCAGTCCCCTTGGCAGGCGGGGGGGCGACGGGGAGCTGTTTTTT.

This clonotype was counted at least ten times. The genes are TRBV28 and TRBJ2-4; a possible D gene is TRBD2 (6 bases). The CDR3 loop spans 14 amino acids. Germline V gene data show CDR1 as MDHEN and CDR2 as SYDVKM. V was shortened by 5 bases and J by 6 bases, with 14 bases between the two germline ends. CDR3 protein: CASSEDYLGNIQYF. In DNA form, the CDR3 reads TGTGCCAGCAGTGAGGACTATCTGGGAAACATTCAGTACTTC.

This clonotype has at least ten counts. CDR3 coding DNA: TGTGCCAGCAGTTCGTCCCCCGGGACAGGGTACAATGAGCAGTTCTTC. Encoded protein: CASSSSPGTGYNEQFF. The chain carries TRBV6-1 and TRBJ2-1, with TRBD1 matching over 9 bases. The junction had 9 bases not matched to a gene; V was cut back by 5 bases and J by 4 bases. The germline gives CDR1 MNHNS, CDR2 SASEGT. The length of the CDR3 is 16 residues.

This clonotype was seen at least ten times. This chain joins TRBV7-9 and TRBJ1-2; the D is unclear. Germline CDR1 reads SEHNR; CDR2 reads FQNEAQ (reference sequence). Trimming took off 4 bases at V and 4 bases at J, with 16 bases between the two ends. The CDR3 is 15 amino acids. CDR3: CASSSPGRGSYGYTF. The CDR3 coding sequence is TGTGCCAGCAGCTCTCCGGGCCGGGGAAGCTATGGCTACACCTTC.

This sequence joins TRBV28 and TRBJ2-7, with TRBD2 as a possible D gene (7 bases). Germline CDR1 reads MDHEN; CDR2 reads SYDVKM. The V and J ends lost 7 bases and 4 bases respectively, with 29 bases between them. CDR3 length equals 18 residues. The CDR3 region has the DNA TGTGCCAGCACCTTAGGGGGGGTACGCTCACACCTTTTATACGAGCAGTACTTC. The encoded protein is CASTLGGVRSHLLYEQYF. Full variable domain (rest looked up from reference TRBV28 and TRBJ2-7): DVKVTQSSRYLVKRTGEKVFLECVQDMDHENMFWYRQDPGLGLRLIYFSYDVKMKEKGDIPEGYSVSREKKERFSLILESASTNQTSMYLCASTLGGVRSHLLYEQYFGPGTRLTVT.

At least ten counts were recorded for this clonotype. The chain has TRBV18 and TRBJ2-7; D perhaps matches TRBD1 (5 bases). The CDR3 extends over 14 amino acids. Germline loops: CDR1 KGHSH, CDR2 LQKENI. V gave up 2 bases and J gave up 3 bases, with 11 bases separating them. CDR3 sequence reads: CASSPDGQGYEQYF. The CDR3 coding sequence is TGTGCCAGCTCACCAGATGGCCAGGGCTACGAGCAGTACTTC.

This clonotype was seen at least ten times. This rearrangement joins TRBV29-1 to TRBJ2-5, with D perhaps matching TRBD2 (7 bases). Germline V CDR1 and CDR2: SQVTM, ANQGSEA. CDR3 length: 13 amino acids. For the CDR3, the DNA is TGCGGCGGGGGAGGGGGTCGTAGAGAGACCCAGTACTTC. Residues: CGGGGGRRETQYF.

There are many counts of this clonotype. The V call is TRBV2, the J call TRBJ2-3; 7 nucleotides align to TRBD1. V dropped 3 bases and J dropped 0; count of bases not matched to a gene: 6. The CDR3 contains 16 residues. Germline V gene lookup returns CDR1 SNHLY and CDR2 FYNNEI. For the CDR3, the DNA is TGTGCCAGCAGTGACTCCCCGGGACAGAGCACAGATACGCAGTATTTT. Protein sequence: CASSDSPGQSTDTQYF.

This clonotype was seen repeatedly, ten times or more. This rearrangement joins TRBV10-3 to TRBJ1-5; a possible D gene is TRBD1 (5 bases). In germline, CDR1 is ENHRY, CDR2 SYGVKD. This CDR3 comprises 15 residues. V lost 8 bases, J lost 5 bases, and 19 bases lay in between. CDR3 amino acids: CAIGGDGADDQPQHF. The CDR3 DNA sequence: TGTGCCATCGGGGGAGACGGGGCAGACGATCAGCCCCAGCATTTT.

This clonotype was seen a few times. The junction and the germline gene differ at one end; a read error may be behind it. The chain joins TRBV2 to TRBJ2-7, with TRBD1 as a possible D gene (5 bases). The CDR3 spans 13 residues. Germline V CDR1 and CDR2: SNHLY, FYNNEI. The CDR3 DNA sequence: TGTGCCAGCAACCTAGGGGTTTCCTACGAGCAGTGCTTC. The encoded protein is CASNLGVSYEQCF.

The V and J genes are TRBV5-1 and TRBJ1-1, with a weak D call TRBD1 (6 bases). CDR3 size: 15 residues. The germline gives CDR1 SGHRS, CDR2 YFSETQ. Trimming left V 2 bases short and J 3 bases short, with 14 bases between. Written as DNA, the CDR3 is TGCGCCAGCAGCTTATACTCAGGGGCCGACACTGAAGCTTTCTTT. Its protein is CASSLYSGADTEAFF.

This clonotype was picked up many times. V gene TRBV29-1 combines with J gene TRBJ2-1; the D is unclear. Germline lookup yields CDR1 SQVTM and CDR2 ANQGSEA. Trimming stripped 6 bases from V and 7 bases from J, with 7 bases between. The CDR3 contains 10 residues. The CDR3, as DNA: TGCAGCGTCGCTGAAAATGAGCAGTTCTTC. Its protein is CSVAENEQFF.